This passage covers 25 T cell receptor beta chains from one sample sequenced in a study of PD-L1 blockade in urothelial cancer. Measured with immunoSEQ multiplex PCR; TCRdb has only the in-frame clones, and not every one. Of around 40,000 clones detected, 70% to 90% appear once; the ten largest clones hold roughly 24%. Indicated time point: peripheral blood 6 weeks after treatment start. The source material was PBMCs, sampled around atezolizumab (anti-PD-L1) treatment. The receptors originated from a man between 60 and 70 years old with urothelial cancer.

This chain links TRBV30 with TRBJ1-3; D may be TRBD1 (5 bases). Germline CDR1 GTSNPN, CDR2 SVGIG (reference sequence). The CDR3 has 16 amino acids. V was trimmed by 3 bases and J by 2 bases, leaving 17 bases between them. This CDR3 reads CAWRGGWQAAGNTIYF. The CDR3 bases are TGTGCCTGGAGGGGGGGGTGGCAGGCGGCTGGAAACACCATATATTTT.

The genes are TRBV30 and TRBJ1-5, with 7 bases matching TRBD1. CDR1 and CDR2 from the germline V gene are GTSNPN and SVGIG (reference sequence). The V segment lost 2 bases and the J segment 2 bases; nucleotides outside the gene matches: 3. The CDR3 spans 14 residues. The CDR3 reads CAWSTDRGNQPQHF. Here the CDR3 DNA reads TGTGCCTGGAGTACCGACAGGGGCAATCAGCCCCAGCATTTT.

The chain links TRBV9 to TRBJ1-3; TRBD1 agrees at 12 bases. The ends lost 4 bases at V and 4 bases at J; junction bases unmatched: 12. The CDR3 is made up of 18 amino acids. Germline V gene sequence: CDR1 SGDLS, CDR2 YYNGEE. CDR3 nucleotides: TGTGCCAGCAGCTCGCTCCGGGACAGGGGGCGGAGGGGAAACACCATATATTTT. This gives the protein CASSSLRDRGRRGNTIYF.

The chain uses TRBV18 and TRBJ2-5; D may be TRBD1 (5 bases). The CDR3 covers 13 residues. V dropped 4 bases and J dropped 5 bases, with 11 bases sitting between them. From germline, CDR1 is KGHSH and CDR2 LQKENI. CDR3 region: CASSRGHGETQYF. The CDR3 DNA reads TGTGCCAGCTCACGGGGCCACGGGGAGACCCAGTACTTC.

The chain carries TRBV7-2 and TRBJ2-3; the match to TRBD1 covers 11 bases. There are 15 residues in the CDR3. In germline, CDR1 is SGHTA, CDR2 FQGNSA. The V and J ends lost 6 bases and 3 bases, in that order; junction bases with no gene match: 5. The CDR3 sequence is CASRKDRGLTDTQYF. The CDR3, as DNA: TGTGCCAGCAGAAAGGACAGGGGGCTAACAGATACGCAGTATTTT.

The count of this clone is one. CDR3 sequence (DNA): TGTGCCAGCAGCCCCGGACAGGGACCTAATGAAAAACTGTTTTTT. Its translation: CASSPGQGPNEKLFF. The genes are TRBV16 and TRBJ1-4; 8 nucleotides align to TRBD1. Looked up from germline, CDR1 is KGHSY and CDR2 is FQNENV. This CDR3 is built from 15 residues. V shed 4 bases, J shed 3 bases, and the junction held 4 bases outside the gene matches.

V is TRBV5-1 and J is TRBJ2-5, with 8 nucleotides matching TRBD2. With 0 bases clipped from V and 4 bases from J, the junction kept 5 bases outside the gene matches. CDR1 and CDR2 (germline): SGHRS, YFSETQ. The CDR3 is 15 amino acids. The CDR3 sequence is CASSLAGGHRETQYF. CDR3 coding DNA: TGCGCCAGCAGCTTGGCGGGGGGGCATAGAGAGACCCAGTACTTC. The full variable domain, completed using reference TRBV5-1 and TRBJ2-5, is KAGVTQTPRYLIKTRGQQVTLSCSPISGHRSVSWYQQTPGQGLQFLFEYFSETQRNKGNFPGRFSGRQFSNSRSEMNVSTLELGDSALYLCASSLAGGHRETQYFGPGTRLLVL.

The chain uses TRBV27 and TRBJ2-1, with 10 nucleotides matching TRBD2. V lost 3 bases to trimming and J lost 2 bases; unmatched junction nucleotides: 1. Germline lookup yields CDR1 MNHEY and CDR2 SMNVEV (reference sequence). The CDR3 consists of 15 residues. CDR3 residues: CASSFLAGAYNEQFF. For the CDR3, the DNA is TGTGCCAGCAGTTTCCTAGCGGGGGCCTACAATGAGCAGTTCTTC.

The chain couples TRBV5-1 to TRBJ1-6; 7 bases map to TRBD1. CDR1 SGHRS and CDR2 YFSETQ come from the germline V gene. CDR3 length: 18 amino acids. V lost 7 bases to trimming and J lost 0 bases; unmatched junction nucleotides: 13. The CDR3 DNA sequence: TGCGCCAGCCGCGGGACAGAAACAGAGAGCTCCTATAATTCACCCCTCCACTTT. Encoded protein: CASRGTETESSYNSPLHF.

The chain is built from TRBV10-3 and TRBJ1-4, with D perhaps matching TRBD1 (6 bases). Per the germline V gene, CDR1 is ENHRY and CDR2 is SYGVKD. The CDR3 contains 18 residues. The V end was cut by 4 bases, the J end by 0 bases, with 18 bases between. The CDR3 nucleotides read TGTGCCATCAGTGTGGGCCAGGGGAGTGGAGCAACTAATGAAAAACTGTTTTTT. Its protein product is CAISVGQGSGATNEKLFF.

The rearrangement uses TRBV7-3 and TRBJ2-3; a possible D gene is TRBD2 (5 bases). V lost 2 bases, J lost 0 bases, and 12 bases lay in between. The CDR3 consists of 16 residues. The germline gives CDR1 SGHTA, CDR2 FQGTGA. CDR3 residues: CASSLSLRASTDTQYF. DNA of the CDR3: TGTGCCAGCAGCTTATCGTTGAGGGCGAGCACAGATACGCAGTATTTT. Filled out from reference TRBV7-3 and TRBJ2-3, the complete variable domain reads GAGVSQTPSNKVTEKGKYVELRCDPISGHTALYWYRQSLGQGPEFLIYFQGTGAADDSGLPNDRFFAVRPEGSVSTLKIQRTERGDSAVYLCASSLSLRASTDTQYFGPGTRLTVL.

There are a few counts of this clone. This chain links TRBV5-4 with TRBJ1-2; TRBD1 aligns across 10 bases. This CDR3 comprises 14 residues. Germline CDR1 and CDR2: SGHNT and YYREEE (reference sequence). Unmatched junction bases numbered 5, after V lost 3 bases and J lost 6 bases. The CDR3 protein is CASSWDRGANGYTF. The CDR3 DNA reads TGTGCCAGCAGCTGGGACAGGGGAGCGAATGGCTACACCTTC.

The V and J genes are TRBV5-4 and TRBJ1-2; D is undetermined. V lost 0 bases and J 6 bases, leaving 15 bases between the germline ends. The CDR3 loop spans 15 amino acids. Germline assignment: CDR1 SGHNT and CDR2 YYREEE (reference sequence). CDR3 bases: TGTGCCAGCAGCTTGGTCGGGCGGGGAAGGGATGGCTACACCTTC. It specifies CASSLVGRGRDGYTF.

The rearrangement joins TRBV2 to TRBJ1-1; no reliable D call. CDR1 and CDR2 from the germline V gene are SNHLY and FYNNEI. The V gene lost 4 bases and the J gene lost 5 bases, with 14 bases spanning the gap. CDR3 length: 14 residues. The CDR3 DNA reads TGTGCCAGCAGTGTATTTGACATTCCGACTGAAGCTTTCTTT. This codes for CASSVFDIPTEAFF.

V usage is TRBV6-5 and J usage is TRBJ2-1, with TRBD2 matching over 9 bases. Unmatched junction bases numbered 3, after V lost 2 bases and J lost 4 bases. The germline V gene has CDR1 MNHEY and CDR2 SVGAGI. This CDR3 region has 15 residues. The CDR3, as DNA: TGTGCCAGCAGTTACCTAGCGGGAAGTTACAATGAGCAGTTCTTC. Amino acid sequence: CASSYLAGSYNEQFF.

The gene calls are TRBV27 and TRBJ2-1, with D possibly TRBD1 on 5 matching bases. V lost 1 base and J lost 8, with 18 bases in between. Looked up from germline, CDR1 is MNHEY and CDR2 is SMNVEV (reference sequence). This CDR3 region has 16 residues. CDR3 nucleotides: TGTGCCAGCAGTTTATTTCGCCAGGGTCCCTGGGATGAGCAGTTCTTC. It codes for CASSLFRQGPWDEQFF.

This rearrangement joins TRBV5-1 to TRBJ2-1, with D perhaps TRBD2 (6 bases). The CDR3 has 15 residues. The V gene lost 1 base and the J gene lost 3 bases, with 11 bases spanning the gap. Germline V lookup: CDR1 SGHRS, CDR2 YFSETQ. CDR3 coding DNA: TGCGCCAGCAGCTTGAATAGCGGAGTCTACAATGAGCAGTTCTTC. Amino acid sequence: CASSLNSGVYNEQFF.

CDR3 protein: CASSQGLRGNTEAFF. Written as DNA, the CDR3 is TGCGCCAGCAGCCAGGGCCTTAGGGGGAACACTGAAGCTTTCTTT. The chain is built from TRBV4-1 and TRBJ1-1; TRBD1 is a possible D gene (5 bases). The germline V gene has CDR1 MGHRA and CDR2 YSYEKL. Between the trimmed V and J ends, which lost 3 bases and 1 base, there was a span of 12 bases. The CDR3 is 15 amino acids.

The chain links TRBV19 to TRBJ1-1; 10 bases align to TRBD1. Looked up from germline, CDR1 is LNHDA and CDR2 is SQIVND (reference sequence). V trimming: 3 bases; J trimming: 6 bases; junction bases outside the gene matches: 4. The CDR3 is made up of 14 amino acids. The CDR3 loop is CASSIQTGGSEAFF. Here the CDR3 DNA reads TGTGCCAGTAGTATCCAGACAGGGGGCTCTGAAGCTTTCTTT.

The V gene is TRBV6-5, the J gene TRBJ1-2; D remains unclear. V was pared by 0 bases and J by 6 bases, with 8 bases between. Germline-derived CDR1 and CDR2 are MNHEY and SVGAGI. CDR3 length: 13 amino acids. CDR3: CASSYSGRDGYTF. CDR3 nucleotide sequence: TGTGCCAGCAGTTACTCGGGCAGAGATGGCTACACCTTC.

This clone was detected a few times. The V and J genes are TRBV5-1 and TRBJ1-4, with D perhaps TRBD1 (5 bases). V gave up 8 bases and J gave up 0 bases, with 14 bases separating them. Germline values: CDR1 SGHRS, CDR2 YFSETQ. CDR3 length: 15 residues. CDR3 coding DNA: TGCGCCAGAAGAAAACAGGACCCAACTAATGAAAAACTGTTTTTT. Amino acids: CARRKQDPTNEKLFF.

This chain uses TRBV5-4 with TRBJ2-7, with D possibly being TRBD1 (5 bases). Trimming cost V 0 bases and J 5 bases, with 9 bases left between them. Germline V CDR1 and CDR2: SGHNT, YYREEE (reference sequence). This CDR3 is 13 amino acids long. CDR3 protein: CASSLDRIDEQYF. The CDR3 nucleotides read TGTGCCAGCAGCTTGGACAGGATAGACGAGCAGTACTTC.

This rearrangement joins TRBV30 to TRBJ2-7; a weak D match, TRBD1 (6 bases). The CDR3 length is 13 residues. V lost 0 bases and J 4 bases, leaving 10 bases between the germline ends. Germline V lookup: CDR1 GTSNPN, CDR2 SVGIG (reference sequence). CDR3 region: CAWSVGARYEQYF. As DNA, the CDR3 is TGTGCCTGGAGTGTGGGGGCCAGGTACGAGCAGTACTTC.

V usage is TRBV14 and J usage is TRBJ2-1; 9 bases agree with TRBD1. The CDR3 totals 14 residues. Germline trimming cut 6 bases from V and 5 bases from J; bases unmatched to any gene: 5. Germline lookup yields CDR1 SGHDN and CDR2 FVKESK. CDR3 in amino acids: CASSRDRVDNEQFF. The CDR3 DNA sequence: TGTGCCAGCAGTCGGGACAGGGTCGACAATGAGCAGTTCTTC.

This clone was found once. This chain joins TRBV28 and TRBJ1-1, with TRBD1 matching 9 bases. Germline assignment: CDR1 MDHEN and CDR2 SYDVKM. The CDR3 sequence is 15 residues long. Unmatched junction bases numbered 6, after V lost 4 bases and J lost 3 bases. The CDR3 DNA is TGTGCCAGCAGTTCGGTGGACAGGGGTGACACTGAAGCTTTCTTT. Its protein is CASSSVDRGDTEAFF.